A selection of T cell receptor beta chains follows, all from one sample in a study of identical twins. Each CDR3 protein gets one entry after TCRdb re-called the 5' RACE reads with MiXCR. The repertoire has 690,000 or so distinct CDR3 sequences, approximately 6.1% of them found once; the top ten carry around 2%. Source material: naive T cells sorted from blood. The source is a man between 18 and 29 years old in good health. Both conserved end residues are trimmed from each CDR3. The order of the fields is V gene, CDR3 protein.

TRBV24-1,ATSDPRFEQF
TRBV4-2,ASSQEAGAGHQYEQY
TRBV10-3,AISESGEGGANVLT
TRBV20-1,SAKDRDATNEKLF
TRBV12-3/TRBV12-4,ASSPSAGAGNSPLH
TRBV27,ASSRQGTKTSGETQY
TRBV20-1,SARTPPGGAKNIQY
TRBV9,ASSVVGSGNTGELF
TRBV12-3/TRBV12-4,ASTPTSGHTDTQY
TRBV12-3/TRBV12-4,ASSPGTSGSLGETQY
TRBV5-4,ASSPQTGKETQY
TRBV12-3/TRBV12-4,ASSPGLSSPLH
TRBV10-3,AISESTSGNHGEQF
TRBV28,ASSLRAAGYIQY
TRBV7-6,ASSLRLAGPNEQF
TRBV20-1,SARDLLAGGTDTQY
TRBV12-3/TRBV12-4,ASSPRTAYNSPLH
TRBV29-1,SGRQGPYEQY
TRBV7-2,ASSLSRQVSGNTIY
TRBV12-3/TRBV12-4,ASSLGHTQY
TRBV6-6,ASSFRERYEQY
TRBV12-3/TRBV12-4,ASSLTPWGEAF
TRBV3-1,ASGDPNTEAF
TRBV6-1,ASSGRAGRLAGTDTQY
TRBV5-1,ASSVDGSGADTQY
TRBV4-1,ASSQAPGVWTEAF
TRBV10-3,AISPTGGRAEAF
TRBV12-3/TRBV12-4,ASSVQGAETQY
TRBV7-2,ASSLYQGAFTGELF
TRBV12-3/TRBV12-4,ASSPPGQGSPLH
TRBV27,ASSVSVPSYEQY
TRBV6-1,ASRGYEALSPLH
TRBV3-1,ASSSQAQPQH
TRBV3-1,ASSQDTQRGYT
TRBV3-1,ASSLMNEKLF
TRBV12-3/TRBV12-4,ASSLVRDTQY
TRBV5-1,ASSFDRANYGYT
TRBV27,ASSTGFRSSYEQY
TRBV6-5,EAGGPLDTQY
TRBV5-4,ASSPLGSQETQY
TRBV6-5,ASSYRGPPETQY
TRBV20-1,SARGRNVEQF
TRBV15,ATSKYRDRRETQY
TRBV11-2,ASSNAWKGAGYT
TRBV29-1,SGRGTEAF
TRBV15,ATSRLGQVNTEAF